These 26 T cell receptor beta chains originate from one sample sequenced in a study of control samples from healthy donors and cancer patients. TCRdb's copy holds only in-frame clones and misses some; the assay was immunoSEQ multiplex PCR. The table lists approximately 220,000 clones, about 94% of them singletons. Sequencing was carried out using blood. These receptors all stem from a man between 50 and 59 years old in good health.

The chain is built from TRBV2 and TRBJ2-3, with TRBD2 identical over 7 bases. V shed 8 bases, J shed 0 bases, and the junction held 11 bases outside the gene matches. There are 16 residues in the CDR3. Germline V gene data show CDR1 as SNHLY and CDR2 as FYNNEI. The CDR3 loop is CASGGGGVTSTDTQYF. As DNA, the CDR3 is TGTGCCAGCGGGGGGGGAGGCGTTACTAGCACAGATACGCAGTATTTT.

V and J are TRBV6-5 and TRBJ2-2; 7 positions match TRBD2. The trim removed 0 bases at V and 1 base at J, leaving 2 bases unmatched. CDR1 and CDR2 from the germline V gene are MNHEY and SVGAGI. CDR3 length equals 16 residues. CDR3 residues: CASSYSAGENTGELFF. CDR3 nucleotide sequence: TGTGCCAGCAGTTACTCGGCGGGGGAGAACACCGGGGAGCTGTTTTTT.

V and J are TRBV2 and TRBJ2-7, with D maybe TRBD1 (6 bases). This CDR3 comprises 13 residues. Germline CDR1 SNHLY, CDR2 FYNNEI. V was cut by 7 bases and J by 4 bases, with 14 bases left in between. CDR3 coding DNA: TGTGCCAGCAAGGCGGATAGGGGGTACGAGCAGTACTTC. This codes for CASKADRGYEQYF.

The chain carries TRBV4-2 and TRBJ1-1; the D is unclear. Germline loops: CDR1 LGHNA, CDR2 YNFKEQ. CDR3 size: 14 residues. V was trimmed by 0 bases and J by 0 bases, leaving 5 bases between them. The CDR3 here is CASSQEVLNTEAFF. Here the CDR3 DNA reads TGTGCCAGCAGCCAAGAAGTGTTGAACACTGAAGCTTTCTTT.

J is TRBJ2-1 and V is TRBV27, with D tentatively TRBD1 or TRBD2 (5 bases each). Germline V gives CDR1 MNHEY, CDR2 SMNVEV (reference sequence). The germline V and J ends were trimmed by 6 bases and 8 bases, with 20 bases remaining between them. The length of the CDR3 is 15 residues. The CDR3 protein is CASSFKGIRDHEQFF. As DNA, the CDR3 is TGTGCCAGCAGCTTTAAAGGGATTAGGGACCATGAGCAGTTCTTC.

The genes are TRBV6-5 and TRBJ1-5; TRBD1 is a possible D gene (5 bases). The CDR3 is made up of 14 amino acids. Trimming removed 4 bases from V and 3 bases from J, with 10 bases in between. The V gene's germline CDR1 is MNHEY and CDR2 SVGAGI. The CDR3 here is CASSWGRYNQPQHF. In DNA form, the CDR3 reads TGTGCCAGCAGTTGGGGACGGTACAATCAGCCCCAGCATTTT.

The sample holds one count of this clone. The rearrangement uses TRBV6-2 or TRBV6-3 and TRBJ1-5, with 7 bases matching TRBD1. The ends lost 5 bases at V and 4 bases at J; junction bases unmatched: 11. CDR1 and CDR2 from the germline V gene are MNHEY and SVGEGT. CDR3 length: 16 residues. The CDR3 DNA follows: TGTGCCAGCAGTAGTAGACCGGGACAGAGAAATCAGCCCCAGCATTTT. Translation: CASSSRPGQRNQPQHF.

This chain joins TRBV5-4 and TRBJ1-1; TRBD1 might be the D (6 bases). The germline gives CDR1 SGHNT, CDR2 YYREEE (reference sequence). Trimming removed 3 bases from V and 5 bases from J, with 11 bases in between. CDR3 length: 13 residues. CDR3 bases: TGTGCCAGCAGCTCTGGACAGCAGACTGAAGCTTTCTTT. It translates to CASSSGQQTEAFF. The full variable domain, in which reference TRBV5-4 and TRBJ1-1 provide the parts outside the CDR3, is ETGVTQSPTHLIKTRGQQVTLRCSSQSGHNTVSWYQQALGQGPQFIFQYYREEENGRGNFPPRFSGLQFPNYSSELNVNALELDDSALYLCASSSGQQTEAFFGQGTRLTVV.

Comments on this clone: The sample contains more than one DNA sequence encoding this CDR3. This chain links TRBV6-5 with TRBJ1-6, with no clear D. Germline CDR1 reads MNHEY; CDR2 reads SVGAGI. Trimming cost V 0 bases and J 10 bases, with 4 bases left between them. This CDR3 spans 12 amino acids. The CDR3 bases are TGTGCCAGCAGTTACTCAGGGTCACCCCTCCACTTT. Amino acid sequence: CASSYSGSPLHF.

V and J are TRBV5-1 and TRBJ1-5, with no clear D. Germline V lookup: CDR1 SGHRS, CDR2 YFSETQ. The CDR3 runs 14 residues. Trimming took off 0 bases at V and 1 base at J, with 5 bases between the two ends. CDR3 DNA: TGCGCCAGCAGCTTGGAGGGAAGCAATCAGCCCCAGCATTTT. It specifies CASSLEGSNQPQHF.

This chain connects TRBV18 to TRBJ2-7; D remains unclear. The CDR3 loop spans 14 amino acids. CDR1 is KGHSH, CDR2 LQKENI, per germline. V dropped 1 base and J dropped 1 base, with 8 bases sitting between them. DNA of the CDR3: TGTGCCAGCTCACCACAATTGAAGTCCTACGAGCAGTACTTC. This encodes CASSPQLKSYEQYF.

The chain recombines TRBV6-4 with TRBJ2-3, with 10 bases identical to TRBD2. The CDR3 contains 15 residues. V lost 5 bases and J lost 3; bases outside the gene matches: 5. The germline gives CDR1 MRHNA, CDR2 SNTAGT. CDR3 sequence: CASSKTSGETDTQYF. The DNA of the CDR3 is TGTGCCAGCAGTAAAACTAGCGGGGAAACAGATACGCAGTATTTT.

The CDR3 reads CASSESGVGTEAFF. DNA for the CDR3: TGTGCCAGCAGCGAATCAGGGGTGGGAACTGAAGCTTTCTTT. The chain links TRBV7-9 to TRBJ1-1; possibly TRBD1 for D (6 bases). Germline V gene data show CDR1 as SEHNR and CDR2 as FQNEAQ (reference sequence). This CDR3 is 14 amino acids long. V was clipped by 5 bases and J by 5 bases, with 15 bases between them. Looking up the rest from reference TRBV7-9 and TRBJ1-1 gives the full variable domain: DTGVSQNPRHKITKRGQNVTFRCDPISEHNRLYWYRQTLGQGPEFLTYFQNEAQLEKSRLLSDRFSAERPKGSFSTLEIQRTEQGDSAMYLCASSESGVGTEAFFGQGTRLTVV.

The V call is TRBV19, the J call TRBJ1-1, with D hard to call. Trimming removed 7 bases at V and 5 bases at J, with 17 bases between. Per the germline V gene, CDR1 is LNHDA and CDR2 is SQIVND (reference sequence). This CDR3 has 14 residues. Here the CDR3 reads CASTPSKGGTEAFF. The CDR3 nucleotides read TGTGCCAGTACCCCAAGCAAAGGAGGGACTGAAGCTTTCTTT.

This clone was picked up one time. V usage is TRBV2 and J usage is TRBJ2-3, with 8 bases lining up with TRBD2. V lost 8 bases and J lost 6; bases outside the gene matches: 13. Germline lookup yields CDR1 SNHLY and CDR2 FYNNEI. The CDR3 is 15 amino acids. The CDR3 DNA reads TGTGCCAGCGGGGGGACGGGGGGGGCCATCGATACGCAGTATTTT. Its translation is CASGGTGGAIDTQYF.

This chain uses TRBV18 with TRBJ1-2; 11 bases map to TRBD1. CDR1 and CDR2 from the germline V gene are KGHSH and LQKENI. The CDR3 covers 15 residues. With 1 base clipped from V and 4 bases from J, the junction kept 2 bases outside the gene matches. The CDR3 DNA is TGTGCCAGCTCACCACAGGGGACAGGGGGCTATGGCTACACCTTC. Translation: CASSPQGTGGYGYTF. Filled out from reference TRBV18 and TRBJ1-2, the complete variable domain reads NAGVMQNPRHLVRRRGQEARLRCSPMKGHSHVYWYRQLPEEGLKFMVYLQKENIIDESGMPKERFSAEFPKEGPSILRIQQVVRGDSAAYFCASSPQGTGGYGYTFGSGTRLTVV.

The J gene is TRBJ2-2, the V gene TRBV25-1, with 7 bases that match TRBD1. CDR1 is MGHDK, CDR2 SYGVNS, per germline. The V segment lost 3 bases and the J segment 1 base; nucleotides outside the gene matches: 5. This CDR3 comprises 16 residues. This CDR3 is CASSDHGTVNTGELFF. CDR3 bases: TGTGCCAGCAGTGACCACGGGACAGTGAACACCGGGGAGCTGTTTTTT. The complete variable domain, with remaining parts taken from reference TRBV25-1 and TRBJ2-2, reads EADIYQTPRYLVIGTGKKITLECSQTMGHDKMYWYQQDPGMELHLIHYSYGVNSTEKGDLSSESTVSRIRTEHFPLTLESARPSHTSQYLCASSDHGTVNTGELFFGEGSRLTVL.

The chain employs TRBV7-2 and TRBJ2-2, with D possibly matching TRBD2 (5 bases). Germline V lookup: CDR1 SGHTA, CDR2 FQGNSA. V was clipped by 1 base and J by 3 bases, with 9 bases between them. The CDR3 sequence is 15 residues long. Here the CDR3 DNA reads TGTGCCAGCAGCTTAGGTCGGGGTTACACCGGGGAGCTGTTTTTT. This codes for CASSLGRGYTGELFF.

In regard to this clone: An end of the junction differs from the germline gene, which may be a read error. The CDR3 protein is CASSLAGADTQYF. The CDR3 DNA is TGTGCCAGCAGCTTAGCTGGGGCAGATACGCAGTATTTT. The chain carries TRBV15 and TRBJ2-3; D uncertain. The length of the CDR3 is 13 residues. The germline V gene encodes CDR1 LNHNV and CDR2 YYDKDF (reference sequence). Variable domain in full (rest from reference TRBV15 and TRBJ2-3): DAMVIQNPRYQVTQFGKPVTLSCSQTLNHNVMYWYQQKSSQAPKLLFHYYDKDFNNEADTPDNFQSRRPNTSFCFLDIRSPGLGDTAMYLCASSLAGADTQYFGPGTRLTVL.

This rearrangement joins TRBV30 to TRBJ1-5, with 7 bases aligning to TRBD1. J gave up 3 bases and V 7 bases, and 3 bases lay outside the gene matches. Germline CDR1 reads GTSNPN; CDR2 reads SVGIG (reference sequence). The CDR3 covers 12 residues. The CDR3 loop reads CASGQPNQPQHF. CDR3 nucleotide sequence: TGTGCCTCGGGACAGCCCAATCAGCCCCAGCATTTT.

The V call is TRBV5-1, the J call TRBJ2-3; 8 nucleotides agree with TRBD2. Germline CDR1 and CDR2: SGHRS and YFSETQ. The CDR3 contains 16 residues. V shed 0 bases and J 1 base; nucleotides not matched to a gene: 4. The CDR3 protein is CASSLVAGTRTDTQYF. The CDR3 DNA reads as TGCGCCAGCAGCTTGGTAGCGGGGACCCGCACAGATACGCAGTATTTT.

This clone appeared once. The gene calls are TRBV5-1 and TRBJ1-2; D is undetermined. Trimming removed 0 bases at V and 2 bases at J, with 2 bases between. The germline V gene encodes CDR1 SGHRS and CDR2 YFSETQ. This CDR3 is 12 amino acids long. CDR3 loop: CASSLANYGYTF. CDR3 bases: TGCGCCAGCAGCTTGGCGAACTATGGCTACACCTTC.

The chain recombines TRBV18 with TRBJ1-2; D is unresolved. Trimming removed 5 bases from V and 5 bases from J, with 12 bases in between. The germline V gene encodes CDR1 KGHSH and CDR2 LQKENI. This CDR3 is built from 13 residues. The CDR3 protein is CASSLGSGYGYTF. The CDR3 coding sequence is TGTGCCAGCTCATTGGGTAGCGGTTATGGCTACACCTTC. Filled out from reference TRBV18 and TRBJ1-2, the complete variable domain reads NAGVMQNPRHLVRRRGQEARLRCSPMKGHSHVYWYRQLPEEGLKFMVYLQKENIIDESGMPKERFSAEFPKEGPSILRIQQVVRGDSAAYFCASSLGSGYGYTFGSGTRLTVV.

The chain couples TRBV10-3 to TRBJ1-2; 7 bases align to TRBD1. Trimming removed 0 bases from V and 4 bases from J; junction bases left unmatched: 5. This CDR3 is built from 15 residues. Germline V gene data show CDR1 as ENHRY and CDR2 as SYGVKD. CDR3 loop: CAISESTGTRYGYTF. CDR3 sequence (DNA): TGTGCCATCAGTGAGTCGACAGGGACGCGCTATGGCTACACCTTC.

V usage is TRBV3-1 (or the pseudogene TRBV3-2) and J usage is TRBJ1-5; no definite D call. V lost 4 bases and J lost 4, with 14 bases in between. Germline V gene lookup returns CDR1 LGHDT and CDR2 YNNKEL (reference sequence). The CDR3 consists of 15 residues. The CDR3, as DNA: TGTGCCAGCAGCCGCGCGGACGGAGGGAATCAGCCCCAGCATTTT. It is translated as CASSRADGGNQPQHF.

The chain couples TRBV4-3 to TRBJ2-3, with a weak D call TRBD2 (6 bases). V lost 0 bases to trimming and J lost 0 bases, with 10 bases between them. The germline V gene has CDR1 LGHNA and CDR2 YSLEER. CDR3 length: 16 amino acids. The CDR3 DNA sequence: TGCGCCAGCAGCCAAGATTCGGGGGACAGCACAGATACGCAGTATTTT. Its protein product is CASSQDSGDSTDTQYF.